These 24 T cell receptor beta chains originate from one sample sequenced in a study of blood T cell repertoires in COVID-19. Profiled with immunoSEQ multiplex PCR; TCRdb holds only in-frame clones, not every one. The table lists fewer than 350,000 clones, 85% to 90% of them singletons. The specimen was PBMCs or T cells enriched from blood (not recorded which). The receptors derive from a woman between 25 and 40 years old with acute COVID-19.

The chain is built from TRBV28 and TRBJ2-7; TRBD2 aligns across 11 bases. J lost 11 bases, V lost 3 bases, and 0 bases had no gene match. This CDR3 region has 11 residues. CDR1 MDHEN and CDR2 SYDVKM come from the germline V gene. The CDR3: CASSLGLAEYF. CDR3 in DNA: TGTGCCAGCAGTTTGGGACTAGCGGAGTACTTC.

The chain joins TRBV7-6 to TRBJ2-7; D is unclear. The germline V gene encodes CDR1 SGHVS and CDR2 FNYEAQ. The CDR3 is made up of 16 amino acids. V was shortened by 4 bases and J by 0 bases, with 16 bases between the two germline ends. The CDR3 nucleotides read TGTGCCAGCAGCTCCCCCCTAGGAGAGCCCTCCTACGAGCAGTACTTC. This gives the protein CASSSPLGEPSYEQYF.

This clone was recorded only once. The chain links TRBV5-4 to TRBJ2-1; TRBD2 aligns across 11 bases. Losses at the gene ends were 4 bases for V and 3 bases for J; bases not matched to a gene: 0. CDR1 and CDR2 (germline): SGHNT, YYREEE (reference sequence). The CDR3 contains 14 residues. The CDR3 spells CASSGTSGYNEQFF. The DNA of the CDR3 is TGTGCCAGCAGCGGGACTAGCGGCTACAATGAGCAGTTCTTC.

V is TRBV12-3 or TRBV12-4 and J is TRBJ2-1; a possible D gene is TRBD2 (6 bases). This CDR3 is 13 amino acids long. V shed 3 bases and J shed 3 bases, with 6 bases lying between them. This chain's CDR3 is CASSLTSYNEQFF. The CDR3 region has the DNA TGTGCCAGCAGTTTGACTAGCTACAATGAGCAGTTCTTC.

V and J are TRBV28 and TRBJ2-1, with TRBD2 matching 12 bases. This CDR3 is 16 amino acids long. CDR1 and CDR2 (germline): MDHEN, SYDVKM. The V segment lost 5 bases and the J segment 2 bases; nucleotides outside the gene matches: 4. The DNA of the CDR3 is TGTGCCAGCAGTCAAACTAGCGGGAGGACCTACAATGAGCAGTTCTTC. It specifies CASSQTSGRTYNEQFF.

The chain carries TRBV9 and TRBJ1-3; possible D gene TRBD1, 6 bases. Trimming pared 2 bases from V and 3 bases from J, leaving 12 bases between. In germline, CDR1 is SGDLS, CDR2 YYNGEE. CDR3 size: 15 residues. This chain's CDR3 is CASSVMGAGGNTIYF. CDR3 bases: TGTGCCAGCAGCGTCATGGGGGCAGGTGGAAACACCATATATTTT.

The rearrangement links TRBV28 to TRBJ1-6, with D maybe TRBD1 (6 bases). V lost 7 bases to trimming and J lost 6 bases, with 16 bases between them. The CDR3 runs to 15 residues. The germline V gene encodes CDR1 MDHEN and CDR2 SYDVKM. The CDR3 is CASTLQQGGNSPLHF. The CDR3 DNA sequence: TGTGCCAGCACCCTCCAACAGGGTGGTAATTCACCCCTCCACTTT.

V gene TRBV28 combines with J gene TRBJ1-2; 7 bases fit TRBD1. This CDR3 has 14 residues. V gave up 5 bases and J gave up 6 bases; unmatched junction bases: 9. Per the germline V gene, CDR1 is MDHEN and CDR2 is SYDVKM. The CDR3 DNA is TGTGCCAGCAGTCCCTCCGGGACAGAGCATGGCTACACCTTC. This encodes CASSPSGTEHGYTF.

The chain is built from TRBV28 and TRBJ2-2; the match to TRBD2 covers 12 bases. Per the germline V gene, CDR1 is MDHEN and CDR2 is SYDVKM. The CDR3 totals 22 residues. V lost 7 bases and J lost 0; bases outside the gene matches: 21. CDR3 sequence: CASNPDRGYTSGRYANTGELFF. The CDR3 nucleotides are TGTGCCAGCAACCCTGACAGGGGGTATACTAGCGGGAGGTACGCGAACACCGGGGAGCTGTTTTTT.

This clone was seen just once. The chain links TRBV5-4 to TRBJ2-3; D remains unclear. CDR3 length: 13 residues. The ends were cut back, 2 bases at V and 2 bases at J, with 6 bases in the middle. Germline lookup yields CDR1 SGHNT and CDR2 YYREEE (reference sequence). CDR3 amino acids: CASSFGPTDTQYF. In nucleotides, the CDR3 is TGTGCCAGCAGCTTTGGCCCCACAGATACGCAGTATTTT.

The V gene is TRBV5-1, the J gene TRBJ2-2; 8 positions agree with TRBD2. Trimming cost V 4 bases and J 6 bases; bases outside gene matches: 2. The length of the CDR3 is 13 residues. The germline V gene has CDR1 SGHRS and CDR2 YFSETQ. The CDR3 DNA sequence: TGCGCCAGCAGCCCGGGACTAGCCGGGGAGCTGTTTTTT. Amino acids: CASSPGLAGELFF. The complete variable domain, with remaining parts taken from reference TRBV5-1 and TRBJ2-2, reads KAGVTQTPRYLIKTRGQQVTLSCSPISGHRSVSWYQQTPGQGLQFLFEYFSETQRNKGNFPGRFSGRQFSNSRSEMNVSTLELGDSALYLCASSPGLAGELFFGEGSRLTVL.

The V and J genes are TRBV27 and TRBJ2-2; D gene ambiguous. The CDR3 spans 11 residues. The V end was cut by 7 bases, the J end by 6 bases, with 6 bases between. In germline, CDR1 is MNHEY, CDR2 SMNVEV (reference sequence). Here the CDR3 reads CASIYAGELFF. CDR3 DNA: TGTGCCAGCATCTATGCCGGGGAGCTGTTTTTT.

The genes are TRBV28 and TRBJ1-2, with D possibly matching TRBD1 (6 bases). Germline CDR1 is MDHEN and CDR2 is SYDVKM. V was cut by 1 base and J by 4 bases, with 10 bases left in between. CDR3 length: 14 amino acids. CDR3 sequence reads: CASSLSGARYGYTF. In DNA, the CDR3 is TGTGCCAGCAGTTTATCAGGGGCTCGCTATGGCTACACCTTC.

V gene TRBV7-9 combines with J gene TRBJ2-2; tentatively, D is TRBD1 (5 bases). The germline V and J ends were trimmed by 0 bases and 5 bases, with 7 bases remaining between them. Germline values: CDR1 SEHNR, CDR2 FQNEAQ (reference sequence). The CDR3 sequence is 14 residues long. CDR3 in amino acids: CASSLAGATGELFF. CDR3 nucleotide sequence: TGTGCCAGCAGCTTAGCTGGGGCGACCGGGGAGCTGTTTTTT.

The rearrangement uses TRBV14 and TRBJ2-1; maybe TRBD1 (6 bases). Germline V lookup: CDR1 SGHDN, CDR2 FVKESK. Trimming took 4 bases from V and 1 from J, leaving 14 bases between them. This CDR3 contains 16 residues. CDR3 nucleotides: TGTGCCAGCAGCCGGGGGCAGGGTCGTTCCTACAATGAGCAGTTCTTC. Its translation: CASSRGQGRSYNEQFF.

The chain joins TRBV21-1 to TRBJ1-5; the table gives TRBD1 as D, unverified against the DNA. TRBV21-1 is reported as a pseudogene. This CDR3 comprises 13 residues. This CDR3 is CASSKVGSQGLHF. CDR3 in DNA: TGTGCCAGCAGCAAAGTAGGGTCACAGGGGCTGCATTTT.

The V gene is TRBV15, the J gene TRBJ2-7; 9 positions match TRBD1. CDR1 and CDR2 (germline): LNHNV, YYDKDF (reference sequence). There are 16 residues in the CDR3. The J segment lost 0 bases and the V segment lost 0 bases, leaving 3 bases of the junction unmatched. CDR3 nucleotides: TGTGCCACCAGCAGAGATACGGACAGGGGCTCCTACGAGCAGTACTTC. Protein sequence: CATSRDTDRGSYEQYF.

The chain has TRBV7-2 and TRBJ2-3; a possible D gene is TRBD2 (6 bases). Germline CDR1 SGHTA, CDR2 FQGNSA. Trimming stripped 3 bases from V and 3 bases from J, with 13 bases between. The CDR3 loop spans 15 amino acids. The CDR3 region has the DNA TGTGCCAGCAGCTTGGACTACCTGGGGACAGATACGCAGTATTTT. This sequence encodes CASSLDYLGTDTQYF.

The V and J genes are TRBV29-1 and TRBJ2-1; 9 bases line up with TRBD2. The germline CDR1 and CDR2 sequences are SQVTM and ANQGSEA. V lost 5 bases, J lost 3 bases, and 11 bases stayed unmatched. CDR3 size: 16 residues. CDR3 in amino acids: CSVPLGVAGVYNEQFF. CDR3 in DNA: TGCAGCGTTCCCTTAGGGGTAGCGGGAGTCTACAATGAGCAGTTCTTC.

V and J are TRBV7-2 and TRBJ2-2; 9 nucleotides agree with TRBD2. This CDR3 region has 15 residues. Germline V CDR1 and CDR2: SGHTA, FQGNSA. After removal of 3 bases from V and 11 bases from J, the junction contained 10 bases not matched to a gene. The CDR3 loop is CASSFNLAGRPELFF. The CDR3 nucleotides are TGTGCCAGCAGCTTTAATCTAGCGGGACGTCCCGAGCTGTTTTTT. Together with reference TRBV7-2 and TRBJ2-2, the CDR3 gives the full variable domain: GAGVSQSPSNKVTEKGKDVELRCDPISGHTALYWYRQSLGQGLEFLIYFQGNSAPDKSGLPSDRFSAERTGGSVSTLTIQRTQQEDSAVYLCASSFNLAGRPELFFGEGSRLTVL.

The sample holds one count of this clone. V usage is TRBV24-1 and J usage is TRBJ2-7; possible D gene TRBD2, 6 bases. Trimming pared 1 base from V and 0 bases from J, leaving 15 bases between. The CDR3 sequence is 17 residues long. From germline, CDR1 is KGHDR and CDR2 SFDVKD. The CDR3: CATSDFGMTSCSYEQYF. The CDR3 DNA reads TGTGCCACCAGTGATTTTGGGATGACTAGTTGCTCCTACGAGCAGTACTTC.

The chain carries TRBV28 and TRBJ2-7; 11 bases are a match to TRBD2. CDR1 and CDR2 (germline): MDHEN, SYDVKM. Germline trimming cut 5 bases from V and 10 bases from J; bases unmatched to any gene: 25. This CDR3 region has 19 residues. CDR3 in amino acids: CASSPPRRLAGWSGDGQYF. The DNA for the CDR3 is TGTGCCAGCAGTCCCCCCCGCCGACTAGCGGGATGGTCTGGGGATGGACAGTACTTC.

The genes are TRBV18 and TRBJ1-4; D remains unclear. Trimming took off 8 bases at V and 8 bases at J, with 9 bases between the two ends. The CDR3 has 11 amino acids. The germline V gene has CDR1 KGHSH and CDR2 LQKENI. The DNA for the CDR3 is TGTGCCAGCAAAGCCGGGGAAAAACTGTTTTTT. Translation gives CASKAGEKLFF. Supplemented by reference TRBV18 and TRBJ1-4, the full variable domain reads NAGVMQNPRHLVRRRGQEARLRCSPMKGHSHVYWYRQLPEEGLKFMVYLQKENIIDESGMPKERFSAEFPKEGPSILRIQQVVRGDSAAYFCASKAGEKLFFGSGTQLSVL.

This clone was observed a single time. The rearrangement uses TRBV29-1 and TRBJ2-3, with D perhaps TRBD2 (6 bases). This CDR3 is 14 amino acids long. Trimming removed 7 bases at V and 2 bases at J, with 16 bases between. Germline V gene data show CDR1 as SQVTM and CDR2 as ANQGSEA. As DNA, the CDR3 is TGCAGCGGGGAGGTGGGAGCTTACACAGATACGCAGTATTTT. Protein product: CSGEVGAYTDTQYF.